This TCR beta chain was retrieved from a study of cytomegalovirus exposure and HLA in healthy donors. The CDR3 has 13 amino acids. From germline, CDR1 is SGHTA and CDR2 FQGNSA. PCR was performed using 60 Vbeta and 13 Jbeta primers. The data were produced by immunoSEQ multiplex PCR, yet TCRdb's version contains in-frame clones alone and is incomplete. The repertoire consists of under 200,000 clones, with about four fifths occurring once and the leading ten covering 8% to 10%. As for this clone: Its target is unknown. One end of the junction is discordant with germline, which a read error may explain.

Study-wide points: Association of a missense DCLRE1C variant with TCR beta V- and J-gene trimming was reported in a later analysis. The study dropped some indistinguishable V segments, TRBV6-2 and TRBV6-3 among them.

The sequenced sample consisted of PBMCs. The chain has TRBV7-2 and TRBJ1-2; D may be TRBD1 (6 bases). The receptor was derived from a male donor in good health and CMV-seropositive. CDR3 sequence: CACRGGRNYGYTF. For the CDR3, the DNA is TGTGCCTGCAGGGGTGGCAGGAACTATGGCTACACCTTC.